This section outlines one T cell receptor beta chain sequence together with its context. This sample was taken from a study of blood T cell repertoires in COVID-19. Original analysis: Cell counts per sample came from amplifying reference gene primers. Profiling relied on immunoSEQ multiplex PCR, and the TCRdb table lists in-frame clones only, not all of them. V and J calls plus clone size are reproduced from that table; the DNA served to infer D and trimming. Of about 170,000 clones listed, 83% are singletons. V was cut by 2 bases and J by 4 bases, with 17 bases left in between. The CDR3 length is 16 residues. Germline loops: CDR1 SGHVS, CDR2 FQNEAQ.

The rearrangement uses TRBV7-8 and TRBJ1-1; TRBD1 might be the D (5 bases). This sequence was found in a woman of 80 years or more with acute or convalescent COVID-19. The sequencing sample was made of peripheral blood. The CDR3 sequence is CASSLSPRGLSTEAFF. The DNA of the CDR3 is TGTGCCAGCAGCTTATCCCCTAGGGGCCTCTCCACTGAAGCTTTCTTT.